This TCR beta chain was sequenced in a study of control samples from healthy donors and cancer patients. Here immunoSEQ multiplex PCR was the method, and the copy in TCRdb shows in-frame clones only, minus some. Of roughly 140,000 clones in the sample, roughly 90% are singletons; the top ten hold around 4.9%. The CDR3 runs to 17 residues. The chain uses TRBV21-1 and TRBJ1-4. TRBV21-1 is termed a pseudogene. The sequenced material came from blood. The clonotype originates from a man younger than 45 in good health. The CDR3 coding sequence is TGTGCCAGCGAAAGCCGTGGGGGGGAGTCAACTAATGAAAAACTGTTTTTT. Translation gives CASESRGGESTNEKLFF.